Below are 15 T cell receptor beta chains sequenced from a single sample in a study of blood T cell repertoires in COVID-19. Using immunoSEQ multiplex PCR, the repertoire was profiled, and TCRdb retains in-frame clones only, with some absent. The data hold around 700,000 clones, with over 80% observed a single time. Source material: peripheral blood. These TCRs come from a woman aged 18-35 years with acute or convalescent COVID-19.

The genes are TRBV19 and TRBJ2-7; no clear D. The CDR3 contains 16 residues. V was clipped by 4 bases and J by 5 bases, with 21 bases between them. Germline V gives CDR1 LNHDA, CDR2 SQIVND (reference sequence). CDR3 bases: TGTGCCAGTAGTAATGGTTTTGGCAACCCCCCCCACGAGCAGTACTTC. Amino acids: CASSNGFGNPPHEQYF.

CDR3 region: CASSLDVGLAGGTDTQYF. CDR3 nucleotide sequence: TGTGCCAGCAGCTTAGACGTTGGACTAGCGGGGGGAACAGATACGCAGTATTTT. This chain joins TRBV11-3 and TRBJ2-3, with 14 positions matching TRBD2. This CDR3 region has 18 residues. Germline CDR1 is SGHNT and CDR2 is YENEEA. V lost 0 bases and J lost 3; bases outside the gene matches: 5.

The chain carries TRBV11-3 and TRBJ2-3, with D uncertain. The CDR3 is made up of 16 amino acids. CDR1 and CDR2 (germline): SGHNT, YENEEA. V lost 3 bases and J lost 4, with 17 bases in between. The CDR3 reads CASSFTRPGLSDTQYF. The DNA for the CDR3 is TGTGCCAGCAGCTTCACCAGGCCAGGTTTGTCAGATACGCAGTATTTT.

The chain carries TRBV3-1 (or the pseudogene TRBV3-2) and TRBJ2-3; D possibly corresponds to TRBD2 (5 bases). CDR3 length: 13 residues. Germline V gene lookup returns CDR1 LGHDT and CDR2 YNNKEL (reference sequence). Trimming shortened V by 10 bases and J by 2 bases, and 13 bases separated the two germline ends. Written as DNA, the CDR3 is TGTGCCACCACCGGGGAGTCCACAGATACGCAGTATTTT. The encoded protein is CATTGESTDTQYF.

V gene TRBV30 combines with J gene TRBJ2-3; possibly TRBD1 for D (6 bases). The CDR3 contains 14 residues. Trimming stripped 5 bases from V and 3 bases from J, with 15 bases between. CDR1 GTSNPN and CDR2 SVGIG come from the germline V gene (reference sequence). The DNA for the CDR3 is TGTGCCTGGGGACACAGGGCAGGAACAGATACGCAGTATTTT. Protein: CAWGHRAGTDTQYF.

V gene TRBV5-8 combines with J gene TRBJ1-1, with 7 bases matching TRBD1. Per germline, CDR1 SGHTS and CDR2 YDEGEE. This CDR3 is built from 16 residues. The J segment lost 1 base and the V segment lost 4 bases, leaving 10 bases of the junction unmatched. CDR3 residues: CASSPTTWTGNTEAFF. DNA for the CDR3: TGTGCCAGCAGCCCCACGACCTGGACAGGGAACACTGAAGCTTTCTTT.

In DNA form, the CDR3 reads TGTGCCAGTAGTGAGTCTAACTATGGCTACACCTTC. Translated: CASSESNYGYTF. The chain links TRBV19 to TRBJ1-2; D unclear. The CDR3 contains 12 residues. V was clipped by 5 bases and J by 0 bases, with 4 bases between them. The germline CDR1 and CDR2 sequences are LNHDA and SQIVND (reference sequence).

The J gene is TRBJ1-2, the V gene TRBV27, with D possibly matching TRBD1 (5 bases). V lost 3 bases and J 0 bases, leaving 14 bases between the germline ends. Germline V gives CDR1 MNHEY, CDR2 SMNVEV (reference sequence). The CDR3 has 16 amino acids. The DNA for the CDR3 is TGTGCCAGCAGTTTGGCCCAGGGCGGTTCTAACTATGGCTACACCTTC. Protein sequence: CASSLAQGGSNYGYTF.

This sequence joins TRBV7-2 and TRBJ2-7; D perhaps matches TRBD2 (5 bases). Germline V gene lookup returns CDR1 SGHTA and CDR2 FQGNSA. This CDR3 has 14 amino acids. V was cut by 2 bases and J by 4 bases, with 12 bases left in between. The CDR3 region has the DNA TGTGCCAGCAGCTTAAGCGGCCCAATATACGAGCAGTACTTC. Translation: CASSLSGPIYEQYF.

The CDR3 sequence is CASSQVLAGRTNYEQYF. CDR3 DNA sequence: TGTGCCAGCAGCCAAGTTTTGGCTGGACGGACAAACTACGAGCAGTACTTC. The chain combines TRBV4-2 with TRBJ2-7; maybe TRBD1 (5 bases). Germline-derived CDR1 and CDR2 are LGHNA and YNFKEQ. The germline V and J ends were trimmed by 1 base and 3 bases, with 19 bases remaining between them. The CDR3 is 17 residues long.

The gene calls are TRBV5-8 and TRBJ1-5; TRBD1 agrees at 8 bases. Trimming cost V 3 bases and J 7 bases; bases outside gene matches: 15. Looked up from germline, CDR1 is SGHTS and CDR2 is YDEGEE. The CDR3 runs to 17 residues. CDR3 protein: CASSYVLGGQGRQPQHF. CDR3 in DNA: TGTGCCAGCAGCTACGTCCTCGGCGGACAGGGTCGACAGCCCCAGCATTTT.

This clone was recorded once. The V and J genes are TRBV27 and TRBJ1-5; D might be TRBD1 (5 bases). The germline gives CDR1 MNHEY, CDR2 SMNVEV (reference sequence). V gave up 6 bases and J gave up 6 bases, with 21 bases separating them. This CDR3 has 16 amino acids. The CDR3 here is CASSPGRGVKSQPQHF. Written as DNA, the CDR3 is TGTGCCAGCAGCCCAGGGCGGGGGGTGAAAAGTCAGCCCCAGCATTTT.

This clone was seen a few times. The V call is TRBV5-4, the J call TRBJ2-7; D might be TRBD1 (5 bases). The germline V gene has CDR1 SGHNT and CDR2 YYREEE (reference sequence). This CDR3 is 14 amino acids long. The V gene lost 3 bases and the J gene lost 6 bases, with 16 bases spanning the gap. CDR3 nucleotides: TGTGCCAGCAGCTATTTCCCCCTTACAGGCGAGCAGTACTTC. It is translated as CASSYFPLTGEQYF.

A note on this clone: Other DNA variants within this sample encode the same CDR3. The rearrangement links TRBV6-5 to TRBJ1-1, with D possibly matching TRBD1 (6 bases). Germline V gene lookup returns CDR1 MNHEY and CDR2 SVGAGI. V gave up 8 bases and J gave up 1 base, with 11 bases separating them. The CDR3 contains 13 residues. CDR3 sequence: CASSRGGNTEAFF. The CDR3 coding sequence is TGTGCCAGCTCAAGGGGGGGGAACACTGAAGCTTTCTTT.

The rearrangement links TRBV27 to TRBJ1-4, with 8 nucleotides matching TRBD1. This CDR3 is 14 amino acids long. V was pared by 2 bases and J by 4 bases, with 0 bases of the junction left unmatched. CDR1 and CDR2 (germline): MNHEY, SMNVEV (reference sequence). The CDR3 DNA sequence: TGTGCCAGCAGTTTAGACAGGGGTAATGAAAAACTGTTTTTT. This codes for CASSLDRGNEKLFF.